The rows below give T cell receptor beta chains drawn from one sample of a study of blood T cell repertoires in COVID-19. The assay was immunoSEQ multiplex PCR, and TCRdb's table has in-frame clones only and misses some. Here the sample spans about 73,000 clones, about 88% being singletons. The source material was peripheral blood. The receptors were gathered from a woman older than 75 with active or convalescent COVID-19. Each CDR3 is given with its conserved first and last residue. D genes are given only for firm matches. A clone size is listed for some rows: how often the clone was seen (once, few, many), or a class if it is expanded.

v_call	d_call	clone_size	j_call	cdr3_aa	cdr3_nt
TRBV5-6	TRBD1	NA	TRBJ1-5	CASSVGQVNQPQHF	TGTGCCAGCAGCGTCGGACAGGTTAATCAGCCCCAGCATTTT
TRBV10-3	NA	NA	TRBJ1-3	CAISEQRRQSSGNTIYF	TGTGCCATCAGTGAGCAGAGAAGACAGAGCTCTGGAAACACCATATATTTT
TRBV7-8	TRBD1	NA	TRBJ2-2	CASSYGTGQNTGELFF	TGTGCCAGCAGCTATGGGACAGGGCAGAACACCGGGGAGCTGTTTTTT
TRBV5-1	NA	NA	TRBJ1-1	CASSLPGSDTEAFF	TGCGCCAGCAGCTTGCCGGGGAGCGACACTGAAGCTTTCTTT
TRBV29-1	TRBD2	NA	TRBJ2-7	CSVVTSGGYEQYF	TGCAGCGTTGTTACTAGCGGGGGTTACGAGCAGTACTTC
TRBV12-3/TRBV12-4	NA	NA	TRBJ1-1	CASSLRGPEAFF	TGTGCCAGCAGTTTACGAGGGCCTGAAGCTTTCTTT
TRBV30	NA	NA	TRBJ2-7	CAWSVRGFSYEQYF	TGTGCCTGGAGTGTACGCGGGTTCTCCTACGAGCAGTACTTC
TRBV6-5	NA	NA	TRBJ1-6	CASSYIGYDSPLHF	TGTGCCAGCAGTTATATCGGGTATGATTCACCCCTCCACTTT
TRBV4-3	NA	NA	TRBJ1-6	CASSPDSLYNSPLHF	TGCGCCAGCAGCCCCGACAGCCTTTATAATTCACCCCTCCACTTT
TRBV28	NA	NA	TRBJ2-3	CASSPRSLTDTQYF	TGTGCCAGCAGCCCACGCTCACTCACAGATACGCAGTATTTT
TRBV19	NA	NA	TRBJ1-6	CASSIKGRRHSPLHF	TGTGCCAGTAGTATTAAGGGCCGGAGGCATTCACCCCTCCACTTT
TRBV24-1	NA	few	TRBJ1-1	CATSQRVGGEAFF	TGTGCCACCAGCCAAAGGGTTGGGGGGGAAGCTTTCTTT
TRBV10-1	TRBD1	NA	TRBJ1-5	CASSARTGVNQPQHF	TGCGCCAGCAGTGCCCGGACAGGGGTCAATCAGCCCCAGCATTTT
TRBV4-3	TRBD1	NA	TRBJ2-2	CASSLGTGLPGELFF	TGCGCCAGCAGCCTTGGGACAGGGTTGCCCGGGGAGCTGTTTTTT
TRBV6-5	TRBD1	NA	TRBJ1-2	CASSYSRTGGGYGYTF	TGTGCCAGCAGTTACTCGAGGACAGGGGGCGGCTATGGCTACACCTTC
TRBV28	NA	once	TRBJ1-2	CASSLYTDGYTF	TGTGCCAGCAGTTTATACACAGATGGCTACACCTTC
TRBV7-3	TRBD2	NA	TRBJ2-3	CASSDRTSGGAVDTQYF	TGTGCCAGCAGCGATCGGACTAGCGGGGGGGCAGTGGATACGCAGTATTTT
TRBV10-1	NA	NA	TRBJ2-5	CASSERGGKGSRETQYF	TGCGCCAGCAGTGAGAGAGGGGGTAAAGGGAGCAGAGAGACCCAGTACTTC
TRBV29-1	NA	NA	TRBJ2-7	CSAVRYYEQYF	TGCAGCGCCGTACGGTACTACGAGCAGTACTTC
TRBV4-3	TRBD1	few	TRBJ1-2	CASSQLITGGAYYGYTF	TGCGCCAGCAGCCAACTAATTACAGGGGGCGCCTACTATGGCTACACCTTC
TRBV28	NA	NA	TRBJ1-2	CASRGGHGSFFSF	TGTGCCAGCAGGGGAGGACACGGATCTTTTTTTTCGTTC
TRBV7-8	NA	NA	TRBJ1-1	CASSHGGVQGTNTEAFF	TGTGCCAGCAGCCACGGCGGGGTTCAAGGGACGAACACTGAAGCTTTCTTT
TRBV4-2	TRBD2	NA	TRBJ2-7	CASSQVVGGGYEQYF	TGTGCCAGCAGCCAAGTTGTGGGGGGGGGCTACGAGCAGTACTTC
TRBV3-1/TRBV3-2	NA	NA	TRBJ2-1	CASSQEGNRHHNEQFF	TGTGCCAGCAGCCAAGAGGGCAACAGGCACCACAATGAGCAGTTCTTC
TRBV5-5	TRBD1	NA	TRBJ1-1	CASSRQGNTEAFF	TGTGCCAGCAGCCGACAGGGGAACACTGAAGCTTTCTTT
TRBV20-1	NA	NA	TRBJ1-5	CSASYPDSFNQPQHF	TGCAGTGCTAGTTACCCAGACAGCTTCAATCAGCCCCAGCATTTT